The 21 T cell receptor beta chains reported below all come from one sample, sequenced in a study of spatial heterogeneity in lung cancer. Time point specified: blood at routine non-recurrence follow-up after resection. TCRdb itself ran the 5' RACE reads through MiXCR, one entry per CDR3 protein. This repertoire shows around 20,000 distinct CDR3 sequences, over 8.5% found once; its top ten account for under 25%. The material was PBMCs, obtained at follow-up. The source of these receptors is a male donor with early-stage non-small cell lung cancer.

The chain has TRBV28 and TRBJ2-5; D gene ambiguous. Germline-derived CDR1 and CDR2 are MDHEN and SYDVKM. Deletions cut 7 bases from V and 2 bases from J, with 8 bases between. This CDR3 is built from 12 residues. CDR3 DNA sequence: TGTGCCAGCACGGCAGCTCAAGAGACCCAGTACTTC. Translating gives CASTAAQETQYF.

This clonotype was seen at least ten times. Its ends do not fully match the called genes, so a read error is possible. The chain combines TRBV14 with TRBJ1-6; TRBD1 is a possible D gene (6 bases). CDR1 and CDR2 from the germline V gene are SGHDN and FVKESK. CDR3 length equals 18 residues. CDR3 bases: TGTGCCAGCAGCCAAGACCTAGGGGGTTGGTCCTATAATTCACCCCTCCATTTT. Its protein is CASSQDLGGWSYNSPLHF.

Note on this clonotype: A much more abundant neighbour one base away suggests this may be a read error. The rearrangement joins TRBV28 to TRBJ2-7, with 8 bases lining up with TRBD1. The CDR3 spans 13 residues. Per the germline V gene, CDR1 is MDHEN and CDR2 is SYDVKM. CDR3 amino acids: CASSWGQAYEQHF. The CDR3 DNA sequence: TGTGCCAGCAGTTGGGGACAGGCCTACGAGCAGCACTTC.

This clonotype was detected a few times. The J gene is TRBJ2-7, the V gene TRBV6-1; TRBD1 aligns across 8 bases. CDR1 MNHNS and CDR2 SASEGT come from the germline V gene. There are 14 residues in the CDR3. V was pared by 6 bases and J by 7 bases, with 11 bases of the junction left unmatched. The CDR3 spells CASSLQGGPWEQYF. CDR3 bases: TGTGCCAGCAGCCTACAGGGGGGCCCTTGGGAGCAGTACTTC.

The sample holds many counts of this clonotype. The J gene is TRBJ1-1, the V gene TRBV5-1, with a possible D match to TRBD1 (5 bases). The germline V and J ends were trimmed by 7 bases and 3 bases, with 16 bases remaining between them. Germline loops: CDR1 SGHRS, CDR2 YFSETQ. The CDR3 consists of 14 residues. This CDR3 reads CASRSLGEDTEAFF. As DNA, the CDR3 is TGCGCCAGCCGAAGTCTAGGGGAGGACACTGAAGCTTTCTTT.

The chain couples TRBV7-3 to TRBJ2-3, with a weak D call TRBD1 (6 bases). The V end was cut by 3 bases, the J end by 4 bases, with 11 bases between. In germline, CDR1 is SGHTA, CDR2 FQGTGA. CDR3 length: 14 residues. CDR3 residues: CASSLSGVADTQYF. The CDR3 DNA is TGTGCCAGCAGCTTGTCAGGGGTTGCAGATACGCAGTATTTT.

The V gene is TRBV5-1, the J gene TRBJ1-5; unclear D gene. Germline CDR1 SGHRS, CDR2 YFSETQ. Trimming took off 0 bases at V and 2 bases at J, with 9 bases between the two ends. This CDR3 has 15 residues. This chain's CDR3 is CASSLGGVGNQPQHF. The CDR3 nucleotides are TGCGCCAGCAGCTTGGGGGGAGTGGGCAATCAGCCCCAGCATTTT.

In its sample, this clonotype was seen many times. The chain employs TRBV2 and TRBJ1-4, with TRBD1 matching 8 bases. V lost 8 bases and J lost 6; bases outside the gene matches: 2. CDR1 and CDR2 from the germline V gene are SNHLY and FYNNEI. This CDR3 comprises 12 residues. CDR3: CASETGDEKLFF. For the CDR3, the DNA is TGTGCCAGCGAGACAGGGGATGAAAAACTGTTTTTT.

This clonotype was recorded a few times. The chain has TRBV4-3 and TRBJ1-1; TRBD1 is a possible D gene (5 bases). There are 14 residues in the CDR3. Germline CDR1 LGHNA, CDR2 YSLEER. The V end lost 3 bases, the J end lost 3 bases, and 11 bases lay between the germline ends. CDR3 nucleotides: TGCGCCAGCAGCCAGGGGGAAGCGCACACTGAAGCTTTCTTT. This encodes CASSQGEAHTEAFF.

For this clonotype: Being one base from a much bigger clone, this may be a read error. The V gene is TRBV29-1, the J gene TRBJ2-3; tentatively, D is TRBD1 or TRBD2 (6 bases each). This CDR3 has 13 amino acids. V lost 7 bases and J lost 2, with 13 bases in between. Germline CDR1 reads SQVTM; CDR2 reads ANQGSEA. The CDR3 spells CSASGGDTDTQYF. The CDR3 nucleotides read TGCAGCGCCTCCGGGGGCGACACAGATACGCAGTATTTT.

This clonotype came up a few times. The chain has TRBV12-3 or TRBV12-4 and TRBJ1-1, with D possibly being TRBD1 (6 bases). Trimming removed 6 bases from V and 7 bases from J, with 15 bases in between. The CDR3 sequence is 13 residues long. The CDR3 loop is CASSSTDRSEAFF. The CDR3 bases are TGTGCCAGCAGCTCAACCGACAGGAGTGAAGCTTTCTTT.

The chain is built from TRBV5-1 and TRBJ1-1; D is undetermined. This CDR3 spans 14 amino acids. Trimming pared 1 base from V and 4 bases from J, leaving 11 bases between. Germline V gives CDR1 SGHRS, CDR2 YFSETQ. The CDR3 region is CASSLTQAGTEAFF. Here the CDR3 DNA reads TGCGCCAGCAGCTTGACGCAGGCGGGCACTGAAGCTTTCTTT.

Many counts were recorded for this clonotype. V usage is TRBV7-9 and J usage is TRBJ2-1; 10 positions agree with TRBD2. V shed 5 bases, J shed 8 bases, and the junction held 9 bases outside the gene matches. Per the germline V gene, CDR1 is SEHNR and CDR2 is FQNEAQ (reference sequence). This CDR3 has 15 residues. Here the CDR3 DNA reads TGTGCCAGCAGCCCCGACCTAGCGGGAGTGCATGAGCAGTTCTTC. It is translated as CASSPDLAGVHEQFF.

This clonotype appeared many times. The chain carries TRBV27 and TRBJ1-3; no reliable D call. Trimming pared 5 bases from V and 2 bases from J, leaving 10 bases between. This CDR3 region has 14 residues. From germline, CDR1 is MNHEY and CDR2 SMNVEV (reference sequence). CDR3 nucleotide sequence: TGTGCCAGCAGTCTGCGCGGGGCTGGAAACACCATATATTTT. It translates to CASSLRGAGNTIYF.

A few counts support this clonotype. The gene calls are TRBV30 and TRBJ1-2; D is possibly TRBD1 (6 bases). Germline values: CDR1 GTSNPN, CDR2 SVGIG (reference sequence). The CDR3 sequence is 12 residues long. Trimming took off 0 bases at V and 7 bases at J, with 9 bases between the two ends. The CDR3 DNA reads TGTGCCTGGAGTGTTACAGGGCCTGGCTACACCTTC. Translation: CAWSVTGPGYTF.

The CDR3 bases are TGTGCCAGCAGTTTAGGCCGGGGGCCCCAGCATTTT. Its translation: CASSLGRGPQHF. This chain uses TRBV12-3 or TRBV12-4 with TRBJ1-5, with D unresolved. This CDR3 is built from 12 residues. V lost 1 base and J lost 9, with 7 bases in between.

The chain uses TRBV12-3 or TRBV12-4 and TRBJ1-4; no clear D. This CDR3 spans 15 amino acids. With 6 bases removed from V and 0 bases from J, the gap between germline ends came to 11 bases. The CDR3 here is CASSRQSATNEKLFF. The CDR3 region has the DNA TGTGCCAGCAGCCGGCAGAGTGCAACTAATGAAAAACTGTTTTTT.

This clonotype was recorded many times. The chain has TRBV6-5 and TRBJ1-2, with D possibly matching TRBD1 (6 bases). This CDR3 comprises 15 residues. Deletions cut 2 bases from V and 2 bases from J, with 12 bases between. Germline-derived CDR1 and CDR2 are MNHEY and SVGAGI. As DNA, the CDR3 is TGTGCCAGCAGTTACGGTAGGGGGAGCAACTATGGCTACACCTTC. Amino acid sequence: CASSYGRGSNYGYTF.

This clonotype appeared many times. J is TRBJ1-2 and V is TRBV3-1; 8 nucleotides line up with TRBD1. The J segment lost 4 bases and the V segment lost 5 bases, leaving 9 bases of the junction unmatched. Germline values: CDR1 LGHDT, CDR2 YNNKEL (reference sequence). The CDR3 consists of 15 residues. The CDR3 DNA sequence: TGTGCCAGCAGCTACGATCTACAGGGGGGCTATGGCTACACCTTC. Residues: CASSYDLQGGYGYTF.

This clonotype came up many times. This sequence joins TRBV20-1 and TRBJ2-1; tentative D call: TRBD1 (6 bases). Germline V lookup: CDR1 DFQATT, CDR2 SNEGSKA (reference sequence). Trimming stripped 0 bases from V and 4 bases from J, with 16 bases between. The CDR3 has 16 amino acids. CDR3 residues: CSARDEQGPLYNEQFF. The CDR3 region has the DNA TGCAGTGCTAGAGACGAACAGGGACCGCTATACAATGAGCAGTTCTTC.

This clonotype occurred many times. The chain has TRBV20-1 and TRBJ1-2, with D maybe TRBD1 (6 bases). Germline V gives CDR1 DFQATT, CDR2 SNEGSKA (reference sequence). This CDR3 is built from 11 residues. V was pared by 6 bases and J by 9 bases, with 14 bases between. The CDR3 loop reads CSAIGGGSYTF. The CDR3 coding sequence is TGCAGTGCCATAGGAGGGGGGAGCTACACCTTC.